A single sample is the source of the 10 T cell receptor beta chains below, sequenced in a study of T cells in Graves' hyperthyroidism and ophthalmopathy. TCR beta CDR3 sequences were amplified from RNA transcripts. The HTBI primer set drove a first-round RT-PCR of the TCR CDR3. TCRdb processed the multiplex PCR reads anew with MiXCR; each CDR3 protein has one entry. The table includes more than 500,000 distinct CDR3 sequences, about 14% detected once. The sequenced sample consisted of blood. The receptor source for this set is a woman between 40 and 50 years old with Graves' ophthalmopathy.

This clonotype was seen at least ten times. The genes are TRBV28 and TRBJ2-2; TRBD1 is a possible D gene (5 bases). V was shortened by 4 bases and J by 4 bases, with 7 bases between the two germline ends. Germline V CDR1 and CDR2: MDHEN, SYDVKM. The CDR3 totals 13 residues. The CDR3 sequence: CASSSRATGELFF. As DNA, the CDR3 is TGTGCCAGCAGTTCCAGGGCCACCGGGGAGCTGTTTTTT.

This clonotype was detected many times. The V and J genes are TRBV7-4 and TRBJ2-2; tentatively, D is TRBD2 (5 bases). Trimming removed 5 bases at V and 0 bases at J, with 10 bases between. Germline assignment: CDR1 SGHVT and CDR2 SQSDAQ. The CDR3 sequence is 15 residues long. CDR3 in amino acids: CASSPRGPNTGELFF. The CDR3 DNA sequence: TGTGCCAGCAGCCCCCGAGGGCCGAACACCGGGGAGCTGTTTTTT. The whole variable domain, remainder taken from reference TRBV7-4 and TRBJ2-2, is GAGVSQSPRYKVAKRGRDVALRCDSISGHVTLYWYRQTLGQGSEVLTYSQSDAQRDKSGRPSGRFSAERPERSVSTLKIQRTEQGDSAVYLCASSPRGPNTGELFFGEGSRLTVL.

This clonotype has a count of ten or more. This CDR3 reads CASSIPGTVYGYTF. As DNA, the CDR3 is TGTGCCAGTAGTATCCCCGGGACAGTCTATGGCTACACCTTC. This rearrangement joins TRBV19 to TRBJ1-2, with 7 bases that match TRBD1. CDR1 is LNHDA and CDR2 is SQIVND in the germline V gene (reference sequence). V lost 3 bases and J lost 4; bases outside the gene matches: 5. The CDR3 has 14 amino acids.

This clonotype was counted only a few times. The genes are TRBV7-2 and TRBJ2-2; 7 positions agree with TRBD2. This CDR3 region has 15 residues. Germline assignment: CDR1 SGHTA and CDR2 FQGNSA. J gave up 3 bases and V 2 bases, and 3 bases lay outside the gene matches. The CDR3 loop is CASSLSGDHTGELFF. The CDR3 DNA follows: TGTGCCAGCAGCTTAAGCGGGGACCACACCGGGGAGCTGTTTTTT.

V gene TRBV11-2 combines with J gene TRBJ2-2, with a possible D match to TRBD2 (6 bases). The V gene's germline CDR1 is SGHAT and CDR2 FQNNGV. The CDR3 has 17 amino acids. Trimming took 1 base from V and 5 from J, leaving 17 bases between them. The CDR3 loop reads CASSLVSGSGWTGELFF. CDR3 nucleotide sequence: TGTGCCAGCAGCTTAGTTTCCGGGAGTGGGTGGACCGGGGAGCTGTTTTTT.

This clonotype was counted only a few times. The chain carries TRBV28 and TRBJ2-7; D possibly corresponds to TRBD1 (5 bases). The germline gives CDR1 MDHEN, CDR2 SYDVKM. This CDR3 is 14 amino acids long. With 6 bases removed from V and 4 bases from J, the gap between germline ends came to 16 bases. The CDR3 sequence is CASSYPGPPYEQYF. In nucleotides, the CDR3 is TGTGCCAGCAGCTATCCAGGGCCCCCTTACGAGCAGTACTTC.

This clonotype was found many times. The chain carries TRBV28 and TRBJ1-2; the D gene is possibly TRBD1 (6 bases). The CDR3 is made up of 13 amino acids. Trimming pared 4 bases from V and 8 bases from J, leaving 14 bases between. Germline V CDR1 and CDR2: MDHEN, SYDVKM. CDR3 sequence (DNA): TGTGCCAGCAGTTCCTACAGGGCACGGGGCTACACCTTC. Translated, it gives CASSSYRARGYTF.

This clonotype occurred a few times. The chain employs TRBV9 and TRBJ2-6, with D possibly being TRBD2 (5 bases). The germline gives CDR1 SGDLS, CDR2 YYNGEE. The CDR3 has 14 residues. Trimming pared 1 base from V and 4 bases from J, leaving 6 bases between. CDR3 bases: TGTGCCAGCAGCGTAAGGGAGGGGGCCAACGTCCTGACTTTC. Its translation: CASSVREGANVLTF.

The rearrangement joins TRBV11-2 to TRBJ2-5, with 9 bases fitting TRBD1. The CDR3 has 17 residues. V lost 2 bases and J lost 4; bases outside the gene matches: 11. Germline V gives CDR1 SGHAT, CDR2 FQNNGV. The CDR3 protein is CASSLSQLATGGETQYF. The CDR3 DNA sequence: TGTGCCAGCAGCTTATCCCAGCTAGCGACAGGGGGAGAGACCCAGTACTTC.

This clonotype was seen only a few times. The V gene is TRBV27, the J gene TRBJ2-5; TRBD2 matches at 10 bases. The CDR3 runs to 15 residues. J was trimmed by 4 bases and V by 4 bases; bases with no gene match: 6. Germline V lookup: CDR1 MNHEY, CDR2 SMNVEV (reference sequence). The CDR3, as DNA: TGTGCCAGCAGTTCCGGGACTAGCGATCTAGAGACCCAGTACTTC. It specifies CASSSGTSDLETQYF.